The 16 T cell receptor beta chains in this list originate from one sample, sequenced in a study of T cells in Graves' hyperthyroidism and ophthalmopathy (dated by TCRdb to between 2017 and 2020). The library was obtained by multiplex PCR. Sequenced on an Illumina HiSeq 2000. The TCR beta CDR3 regions were amplified from RNA transcripts. The TCR CDR3 was subjected to a first round of RT-PCR using the HTBI primer set and the Qiagen OneStep RT-PCR kit. Starting from the raw public reads, TCRdb applied fastp trimming at Q25, assembled clones with MiXCR and retained in-frame beta chains. Here each entry gathers all rows of one CDR3 protein and keeps the most common genes and DNA. The sample includes some 490,000 distinct CDR3 sequences, with roughly 23% observed a single time. The ten largest make up approximately 49% of the sample. Sequences were obtained from blood. The receptors here all came from a woman aged 70-85 years with Graves' ophthalmopathy.

The table lists this clonotype with a few counts. The CDR3 reads CASSQETGWYEQYF. The CDR3 nucleotides read TGCGCCAGCAGCCAAGAAACAGGGTGGTACGAGCAGTACTTC. J is TRBJ2-7 and V is TRBV4-3, with D tentatively TRBD1 (6 bases). Germline assignment: CDR1 LGHNA and CDR2 YSLEER. This CDR3 is built from 14 residues. Trimming left V 0 bases short and J 4 bases short, with 10 bases between.

This clonotype came up a few times. This chain uses TRBV24-1 with TRBJ2-7; 12 positions match TRBD2. CDR1 is KGHDR and CDR2 is SFDVKD in the germline V gene. The ends lost 4 bases at V and 5 bases at J; junction bases unmatched: 8. The CDR3 spans 16 residues. CDR3 DNA sequence: TGTGCCACCAGTGAATCTGGACTAGCGGGATTCGACGAGCAGTACTTC. Translating gives CATSESGLAGFDEQYF.

The table lists this clonotype with a few counts. The chain combines TRBV5-1 with TRBJ2-1; TRBD2 matches 7 bases. The CDR3 sequence is 16 residues long. Germline assignment: CDR1 SGHRS and CDR2 YFSETQ. Trimming cost V 4 bases and J 0 bases; bases outside gene matches: 7. The CDR3 nucleotides are TGCGCCAGCAGCGCCGCTAGCGGCAGCTCCTACAATGAGCAGTTCTTC. It translates to CASSAASGSSYNEQFF.

This clonotype was counted at least ten times. The gene calls are TRBV28 and TRBJ2-2; 10 nucleotides align to TRBD1. The CDR3 spans 15 residues. Germline values: CDR1 MDHEN, CDR2 SYDVKM. Trimming cost V 8 bases and J 5 bases; bases outside gene matches: 8. CDR3 nucleotides: TGTGCCAGCCTGGGACAGGGGTGGAGAACCGGGGAGCTGTTTTTT. This gives the protein CASLGQGWRTGELFF.

The CDR3 is CASSAPASTYGYTF. The CDR3 nucleotides are TGTGCCAGCAGCGCCCCCGCCAGTACCTATGGCTACACCTTC. V gene TRBV12-3 or TRBV12-4 combines with J gene TRBJ1-2; D ambiguous. The CDR3 runs to 14 residues. Trimming removed 6 bases at V and 4 bases at J, with 15 bases between.

This clonotype occurred a few times. V gene TRBV5-1 combines with J gene TRBJ2-1; D may be TRBD1 (5 bases). The J call may be mistaken, given a closer DNA end match to TRBJ2-7. The length of the CDR3 is 13 residues. The germline V gene encodes CDR1 SGHRS and CDR2 YFSETQ. CDR3 nucleotide sequence: TGCGCCAGCAGCGTACAGGTACCAAATGAGCAGTACTTC. Translating it yields CASSVQVPNEQYF.

This clonotype was counted only a few times. The chain has TRBV7-2 and TRBJ2-1; possibly TRBD2 for D (6 bases). V dropped 1 base and J dropped 10 bases, with 17 bases sitting between them. In germline, CDR1 is SGHTA, CDR2 FQGNSA. There are 15 residues in the CDR3. This CDR3 is CASSLVRGSGWEQFF. CDR3 sequence (DNA): TGTGCCAGCAGCTTAGTAAGAGGTAGCGGTTGGGAGCAGTTCTTC.

This clonotype was seen repeatedly, ten times or more. The chain links TRBV28 to TRBJ1-2; possible D gene TRBD1, 6 bases. Germline assignment: CDR1 MDHEN and CDR2 SYDVKM. The CDR3 sequence is 14 residues long. The V gene lost 3 bases and the J gene lost 3 bases, with 11 bases spanning the gap. The CDR3 region is CASSLRDIYYGYTF. Here the CDR3 DNA reads TGTGCCAGCAGTTTGCGGGACATTTACTATGGCTACACCTTC.

Only a few counts were recorded for this clonotype. The rearrangement uses TRBV27 and TRBJ2-3; the match to TRBD1 covers 7 bases. The germline CDR1 and CDR2 sequences are MNHEY and SMNVEV (reference sequence). With V trimmed by 4 bases and J by 4 bases, 8 bases remained unmatched. This CDR3 is built from 15 residues. The CDR3 DNA reads as TGTGCCAGCAGTTCGACAGGGTTCCGGGCAGATACGCAGTATTTT. Its translation: CASSSTGFRADTQYF.

This clonotype was recorded many times. This chain joins TRBV29-1 and TRBJ1-5; D gene unclear. Germline V CDR1 and CDR2: SQVTM, ANQGSEA. The CDR3 has 14 residues. Trimming removed 7 bases from V and 7 bases from J, with 20 bases in between. The CDR3, as DNA: TGCAGCGCAGCGTTAGGGTCTCTCGACCAGCCCCAGCATTTT. It is translated as CSAALGSLDQPQHF.

This clonotype was recorded many times. V gene TRBV7-8 combines with J gene TRBJ2-7; TRBD1 aligns across 7 bases. The J segment lost 1 base and the V segment lost 5 bases, leaving 8 bases of the junction unmatched. CDR1 is SGHVS, CDR2 FQNEAQ, per germline. This CDR3 spans 15 amino acids. CDR3 sequence (DNA): TGTGCCAGCAGCCTGGCAGGGGGAGCGTCCTACGAGCAGTACTTC. Its translation: CASSLAGGASYEQYF.

In regard to this clonotype: It may be a read error: a sequence one base away is much more abundant. This chain connects TRBV6-2 or TRBV6-3 to TRBJ1-5; TRBD1 matches 7 bases. Germline lookup yields CDR1 MNHEY and CDR2 SVGEGT. CDR3 length: 15 residues. In DNA, the CDR3 is TGTGCCGGCAGTTACCCCGGACAGGGCAATCAGCCCCAGCATTTT. This codes for CAGSYPGQGNQPQHF.

Only a few counts were recorded for this clonotype. This rearrangement joins TRBV20-1 to TRBJ1-5, with 7 bases aligning to TRBD1. V shed 6 bases and J 4 bases; nucleotides not matched to a gene: 6. The germline V gene has CDR1 DFQATT and CDR2 SNEGSKA (reference sequence). This CDR3 contains 13 residues. The CDR3 is CSAAGTANQPQHF. The CDR3 DNA reads as TGCAGTGCCGCCGGGACAGCGAATCAGCCCCAGCATTTT.

At least ten counts were recorded for this clonotype. The chain has TRBV7-2 and TRBJ2-7; 14 nucleotides align to TRBD2. The J segment lost 0 bases and the V segment lost 6 bases, leaving 7 bases of the junction unmatched. This CDR3 is 17 amino acids long. Germline V gives CDR1 SGHTA, CDR2 FQGNSA. CDR3 bases: TGTGCCAGCAGACCGGGACTAGCGGGAGTGGGCTCCTACGAGCAGTACTTC. The encoded protein is CASRPGLAGVGSYEQYF.

This clonotype showed up just a few times. The gene calls are TRBV6-2 or TRBV6-3 and TRBJ2-1; D perhaps matches TRBD1 (5 bases). Germline V CDR1 and CDR2: MNHEY, SVGEGT. V lost 6 bases and J lost 0, with 12 bases in between. This CDR3 contains 15 residues. CDR3 protein: CASSNRRPSYNEQFF. DNA of the CDR3: TGTGCCAGCAGCAACAGGAGACCCTCCTACAATGAGCAGTTCTTC.

V and J are TRBV15 and TRBJ1-2, with 8 nucleotides matching TRBD1. The CDR3 covers 13 residues. Looked up from germline, CDR1 is LNHNV and CDR2 is YYDKDF (reference sequence). V lost 3 bases, J lost 3 bases, and 0 bases stayed unmatched. CDR3 nucleotides: TGTGCCACCAGCAGGGACAGGGACTATGGCTACACCTTC. Translating it yields CATSRDRDYGYTF.